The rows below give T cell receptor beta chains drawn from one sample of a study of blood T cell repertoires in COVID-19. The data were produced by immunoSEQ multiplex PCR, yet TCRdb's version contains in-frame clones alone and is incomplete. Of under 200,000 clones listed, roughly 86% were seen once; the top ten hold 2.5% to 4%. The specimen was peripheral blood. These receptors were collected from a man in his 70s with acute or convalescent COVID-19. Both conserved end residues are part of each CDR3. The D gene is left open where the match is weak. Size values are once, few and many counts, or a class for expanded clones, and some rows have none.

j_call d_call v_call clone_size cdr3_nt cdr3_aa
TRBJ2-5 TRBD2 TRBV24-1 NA TGTGCCACCGGGGACGGGGGGGAAGAGACCCAGTACTTC CATGDGGEETQYF
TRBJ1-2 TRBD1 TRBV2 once TGTGCCAGCAGTGCGGGACAGTATGGCTACACCTTC CASSAGQYGYTF
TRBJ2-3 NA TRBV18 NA TGTGCCAGCTCACCAAGTGTCGGTCTCACAGATACGCAGTATTTT CASSPSVGLTDTQYF
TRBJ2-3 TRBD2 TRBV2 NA TGTGCCAGCCTGGGACTAGCGCATGGCACAGATACGCAGTATTTT CASLGLAHGTDTQYF
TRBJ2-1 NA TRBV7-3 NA TGTGCCAGCAGCCGACAGAGTTTCTCAGAGCAGTTCTTC CASSRQSFSEQFF
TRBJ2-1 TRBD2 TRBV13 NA TGTGCCAGCAGCCCTGAGCGGGGGGCCTACAATGAGCAGTTCTTC CASSPERGAYNEQFF
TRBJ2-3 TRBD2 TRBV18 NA TGTGCCAGCTCACCAGTGATGATAGCGGGGGGTACTTCAGATACGCAGTATTTT CASSPVMIAGGTSDTQYF
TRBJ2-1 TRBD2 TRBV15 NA TGTGCCACCAGCAGAGATGTGCTAGCGGCAGGAGGGTTCTTC CATSRDVLAAGGFF
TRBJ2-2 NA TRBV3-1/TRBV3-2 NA TGTGCCAGCAGCCAGCTAGCGAGTCACGGGGAGCTGTTTTTT CASSQLASHGELFF
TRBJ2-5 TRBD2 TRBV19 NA TGTGCCAGTAGTAAACTAGCGGGAGCTGGGCAAGAGACCCAGTACTTC CASSKLAGAGQETQYF
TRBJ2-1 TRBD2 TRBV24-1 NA TGTGCCACCAGTCCGGCGGGAGGGCCCCACAATGAGCAGTTCTTC CATSPAGGPHNEQFF
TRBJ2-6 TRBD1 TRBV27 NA TGTGCCAGCAGTTCCGGGACAGGATCTGGGGCCAACGTCCTGACTTTC CASSSGTGSGANVLTF
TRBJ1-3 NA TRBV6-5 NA TGTGCCAGCAGTTCCGACAGGAACTCTGGAAACACCATATATTTT CASSSDRNSGNTIYF
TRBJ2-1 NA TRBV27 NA TGTGCCAGCAGTCCCAGCCAGCGCTCCTACAATGAGCAGTTCTTC CASSPSQRSYNEQFF
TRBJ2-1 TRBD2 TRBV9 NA TGTGCCAGCAGCGTAGGTACTAGCGGGTACAATGAGCAGTTCTTC CASSVGTSGYNEQFF
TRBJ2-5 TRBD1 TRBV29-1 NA TGCAGCGTAACAGGGGGGATCCAAGAGACCCAGTACTTC CSVTGGIQETQYF
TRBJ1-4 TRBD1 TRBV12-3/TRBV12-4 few TGTGCCAGCAGCCGACAGGGGAATGAAAAACTGTTTTTT CASSRQGNEKLFF
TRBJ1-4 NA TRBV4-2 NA TGTGCCAGCAGCCAAGATCCTGGGGCTCAGGAAAAACTGTTTTTT CASSQDPGAQEKLFF
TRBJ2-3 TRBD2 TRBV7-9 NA TGTGCCAGCAGCTCCTCCTGGCGGGGGGGCCCCGATACGCAGTATTTT CASSSSWRGGPDTQYF
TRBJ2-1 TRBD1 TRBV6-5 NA TGTGCCAGCAGTCGGGACAGGAAGGACAATGAGCAGTTCTTC CASSRDRKDNEQFF
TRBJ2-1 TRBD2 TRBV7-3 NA TGTGCCAGCAGCCCCCGGGGAGGGTTTTACAATGAGCAGTTCTTC CASSPRGGFYNEQFF
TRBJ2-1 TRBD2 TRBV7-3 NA TGTGCCAGCAGCCCGGGACTAGCGATCAATGAGCAGTTCTTC CASSPGLAINEQFF
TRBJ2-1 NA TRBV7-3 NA TGTGCCAGCAGTGCGGGAAGAAATTACAATGAGCAGTTCTTC CASSAGRNYNEQFF
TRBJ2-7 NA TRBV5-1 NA TGCGCCAGCAGCTTGGCTACAGTCGACGAGCAGTACTTC CASSLATVDEQYF
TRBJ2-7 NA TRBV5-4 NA TGTGCCAGCAGCTTATTAGAGGGGGTCTACGAGCAGTACTTC CASSLLEGVYEQYF
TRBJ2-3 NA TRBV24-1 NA TGTGCCACCAGTGATCCGTCCGGTAGCACAGATACGCAGTATTTT CATSDPSGSTDTQYF
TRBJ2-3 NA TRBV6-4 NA TGTGCCAGCAGTGACTCGATAGAAGGGGCAGATACGCAGTATTTT CASSDSIEGADTQYF
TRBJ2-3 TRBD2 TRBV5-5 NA TGTGCCAGCAGCACTACTAGCGGGGGCGGTACGCAGTATTTT CASSTTSGGGTQYF
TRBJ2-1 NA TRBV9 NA TGTGCCAGCAGCGTAGCTTTAGATAACTCCTACAATGAGCAGTTCTTC CASSVALDNSYNEQFF
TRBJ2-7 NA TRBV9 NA TGTGCCAGCAGCGTAGATTTTCTCTCCTACGAGCAGTACTTC CASSVDFLSYEQYF
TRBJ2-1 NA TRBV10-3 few TGTGCCATCAAAAGGCAAGGGGTCTCCTACAATGAGCAGTTCTTC CAIKRQGVSYNEQFF
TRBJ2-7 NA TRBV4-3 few TGCGCCAGCAGCCAAGATAACTTCTCCTACGAGCAGTACTTC CASSQDNFSYEQYF
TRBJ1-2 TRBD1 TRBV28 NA TGTGCCAGCAGTACCCCTCGACAGGGTCTCGGAGGCTACACCTTC CASSTPRQGLGGYTF
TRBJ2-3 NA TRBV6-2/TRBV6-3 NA TGTGCCAGCAGTCGCGGGACAGTCTCAGATACGCAGTATTTT CASSRGTVSDTQYF
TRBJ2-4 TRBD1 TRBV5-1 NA TGCGCCAGCAGCACTTCAACAGGGGTTTACATTCAGTACTTC CASSTSTGVYIQYF
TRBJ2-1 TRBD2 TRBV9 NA TGTGCCAGCAGCGCCAGTGGGCTAGCGGGAGGGTACAATGAGCAGTTCTTC CASSASGLAGGYNEQFF
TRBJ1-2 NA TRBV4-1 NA TGCGCCAGCAGCCAAGGGCCAGTGCCGAACTATGGCTACACCTTC CASSQGPVPNYGYTF
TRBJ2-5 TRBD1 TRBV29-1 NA TGCAGCATACGGGACAGCCGAGAGACCCAGTACTTC CSIRDSRETQYF
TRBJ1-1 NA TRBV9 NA TGTGCCAGCAGTCAAACGGGGGGGAACACTGAAGCTTTCTTT CASSQTGGNTEAFF
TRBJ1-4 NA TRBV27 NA TGTGCCAGCAGTTTTCTCAGTGGGGGAGGGATGGAAAAACTGTTTTTT CASSFLSGGGMEKLFF
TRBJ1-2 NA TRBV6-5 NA TGTGCCAGCAGTCCCGACTCCTCTTCCGGCTACACCTTC CASSPDSSSGYTF
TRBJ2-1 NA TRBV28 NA TGTGCCAGCAGTCCCCTAGGGGGATCCTACAATGAGCAGTTCTTC CASSPLGGSYNEQFF
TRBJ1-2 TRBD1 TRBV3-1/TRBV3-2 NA TGTGCCAGCAGTCAGGGGGCTTTTGGCTACACCTTC CASSQGAFGYTF
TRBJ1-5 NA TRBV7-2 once TGTGCCAGCAGCACGTCAGGACAGTTAAATCAGCCCCAGCATTTT CASSTSGQLNQPQHF
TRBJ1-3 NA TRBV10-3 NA TGTGCCATCAGCGCGGCAGGAAACACCATATATTTT CAISAAGNTIYF
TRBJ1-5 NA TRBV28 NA TGTGCCACCAGGAAACGAGATCTGCCCCAGCATTTT CATRKRDLPQHF
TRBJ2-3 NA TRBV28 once TGTGCCAGCAGTTCCTACACAGATACGCAGTATTTT CASSSYTDTQYF
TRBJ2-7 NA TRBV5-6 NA TGTGCCAGCAGCTTGGCTGCAGGGAACTACGAGCAGTACTTC CASSLAAGNYEQYF
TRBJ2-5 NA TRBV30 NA TGTGCCTGGGATTACTTCGCGGGGGAGACCCAGTACTTC CAWDYFAGETQYF